This is a list of T cell receptor beta chains from one sample in a study of cytomegalovirus exposure and HLA in healthy donors. The table came from immunoSEQ multiplex PCR; TCRdb's copy has only in-frame clones and leaves some out. The data hold 200,000 to 250,000 clones, with roughly 84% observed a single time. Material for sequencing was PBMCs. The receptors were gathered from a girl aged 5-17 years in good health and CMV-seronegative. Each CDR3 is given with its conserved first and last residue. Fields, in order: J gene, V gene, D gene, CDR3 protein, CDR3 DNA. A D gene is named only where the DNA matches it firmly.

j_gene: TRBJ1-2
v_gene: TRBV19
d_gene: -
CDR3aa: CASSMLTGTYGYTF
CDR3nt: TGTGCCAGTAGTATGTTAACAGGGACGTATGGCTACACCTTC

j_gene: TRBJ2-5
v_gene: TRBV11-2
d_gene: -
CDR3aa: CASSPAGLSETQYF
CDR3nt: TGTGCCAGCAGCCCAGCAGGGTTAAGTGAGACCCAGTACTTC

j_gene: TRBJ2-7
v_gene: TRBV2
d_gene: TRBD2
CDR3aa: CASSTSGATYEQYF
CDR3nt: TGTGCCAGCAGCACTAGCGGGGCAACCTACGAGCAGTACTTC

j_gene: TRBJ2-6
v_gene: TRBV27
d_gene: -
CDR3aa: CASRMLRGPGANVLTF
CDR3nt: TGTGCCAGCAGAATGCTCAGGGGCCCTGGGGCCAACGTCCTGACTTTC

j_gene: TRBJ2-3
v_gene: TRBV5-4
d_gene: -
CDR3aa: CASSDRYPDTQYF
CDR3nt: TGTGCCAGCAGCGATAGATATCCAGATACGCAGTATTTT

j_gene: TRBJ1-2
v_gene: TRBV2
d_gene: TRBD1
CDR3aa: CASSGRDRGVANYGYTF
CDR3nt: TGTGCCAGCAGTGGCCGGGACAGGGGCGTAGCTAACTATGGCTACACCTTC

j_gene: TRBJ1-1
v_gene: TRBV4-3
d_gene: TRBD1
CDR3aa: CASSQEGQGVEAFF
CDR3nt: TGCGCCAGCAGCCAAGAGGGACAGGGTGTTGAAGCTTTCTTT

j_gene: TRBJ2-3
v_gene: TRBV7-6
d_gene: TRBD2
CDR3aa: CASSPRGGRERADTQYF
CDR3nt: TGTGCCAGCAGCCCCCGGGGGGGGCGGGAGAGAGCGGATACGCAGTATTTT

j_gene: TRBJ1-6
v_gene: TRBV6-6
d_gene: -
CDR3aa: CASIYSLGHPGSPLHF
CDR3nt: TGTGCCAGCATCTACTCTCTCGGACACCCAGGGTCACCCCTCCACTTT

j_gene: TRBJ1-5
v_gene: TRBV10-3
d_gene: -
CDR3aa: CAISELTHPFPQHF
CDR3nt: TGTGCCATCAGTGAGTTAACACACCCGTTTCCCCAGCATTTT

j_gene: TRBJ1-2
v_gene: TRBV30
d_gene: TRBD1
CDR3aa: CAWRVQGTNYGYTF
CDR3nt: TGTGCCTGGAGGGTACAGGGGACTAACTATGGCTACACCTTC

j_gene: TRBJ1-3
v_gene: TRBV9
d_gene: -
CDR3aa: CASSPQVSGNTIYF
CDR3nt: TGTGCCAGCAGCCCACAGGTTTCTGGAAACACCATATATTTT

j_gene: TRBJ2-1
v_gene: TRBV5-4
d_gene: TRBD2
CDR3aa: CASSSSGSSYNEQFF
CDR3nt: TGTGCCAGCAGCTCTAGCGGGAGCTCCTACAATGAGCAGTTCTTC

j_gene: TRBJ1-2
v_gene: TRBV6-5
d_gene: -
CDR3aa: CASSYHPGSPNYGYTF
CDR3nt: TGTGCCAGCAGTTACCACCCGGGATCCCCTAACTATGGCTACACCTTC

j_gene: TRBJ2-5
v_gene: TRBV28
d_gene: TRBD2
CDR3aa: CASSISGGARDQETQYF
CDR3nt: TGTGCCAGCAGTATTAGCGGGGGGGCAAGGGACCAAGAGACCCAGTACTTC

j_gene: TRBJ2-7
v_gene: TRBV9
d_gene: TRBD1
CDR3aa: CASSLRGDRGNYEQYF
CDR3nt: TGTGCCAGCAGCCTTAGGGGGGACAGGGGGAACTACGAGCAGTACTTC

j_gene: TRBJ1-1
v_gene: TRBV5-4
d_gene: TRBD1
CDR3aa: CASSWTGGATEAFF
CDR3nt: TGTGCCAGCAGCTGGACAGGGGGAGCTACTGAAGCTTTCTTT

j_gene: TRBJ2-5
v_gene: TRBV5-1
d_gene: -
CDR3aa: CASSLETGIGETQYF
CDR3nt: TGCGCCAGCAGCTTGGAAACAGGGATAGGCGAGACCCAGTACTTC

j_gene: TRBJ2-7
v_gene: TRBV28
d_gene: -
CDR3aa: CASSSGNTYEQYF
CDR3nt: TGTGCCAGCAGTTCAGGCAACACCTACGAGCAGTACTTC

j_gene: TRBJ2-7
v_gene: TRBV18
d_gene: TRBD1
CDR3aa: CASSPLQGDTYEQYF
CDR3nt: TGTGCCAGCTCACCGTTACAGGGGGATACCTACGAGCAGTACTTC

j_gene: TRBJ2-3
v_gene: TRBV18
d_gene: TRBD2
CDR3aa: CASSPPGLSTDTQYF
CDR3nt: TGTGCCAGCTCACCACCGGGACTAAGCACAGATACGCAGTATTTT

j_gene: TRBJ2-7
v_gene: TRBV27
d_gene: -
CDR3aa: CASSATAGLEQYF
CDR3nt: TGTGCCAGCAGTGCGACGGCAGGGCTTGAGCAGTACTTC

j_gene: TRBJ1-2
v_gene: TRBV28
d_gene: TRBD1
CDR3aa: CASSSPVGQGDGYTF
CDR3nt: TGTGCCAGCAGTTCACCCGTAGGACAGGGGGATGGCTACACCTTC